This record covers a single TCR beta chain. This clone has only one observation. This receptor's antigen is unknown. The record has no base qualities; no much larger clone is one base away. The entry originates in a study of cytomegalovirus exposure and HLA in healthy donors (dated 2017 in TCRdb). Background on the whole study: A later analysis indicated that the 120 or so validation repertoires were generated on the platform also employed for the roughly 720 repertoires of the first cohort. The study aimed to test whether signatures of past pathogen exposure could be identified by cataloging public T cell receptors. In addition to the first cohort of approximately 650 subjects, a separate validation cohort of 130 or so different subjects was used. To predict cytomegalovirus infection status, the study brought together high-throughput TCR immunosequencing, statistical association of individual TCRs with disease status, and machine learning. Study-wide conclusions, independent of this receptor: The authors suggested that the approach could potentially be generalized to other disease states and immunological phenotypes. Subsequent analysis determined that TCRs grouped into clusters in the first cohort also showed a tendency toward co-occurrence across the 120 validation repertoires, and approximately 94% of cluster scores exceeded 0. In both the original and validation cohorts, the classifier was reported to diagnose cytomegalovirus status with high specificity and sensitivity. In the study, some 160 TCR beta chains were listed as associated with cytomegalovirus. Most TCR sequences were seen in very few donors, while some public TCRs were found in many individuals. A later analysis lacked HLA typing for the validation cohort, so it scored co-occurrence in that cohort across all 110 or so repertoires. Three of the identified cytomegalovirus-associated TCR beta chains were confirmed in vitro to be specific for cytomegalovirus antigens.

Library creation used the immunoSEQ multiplex PCR assay. Turning to the authors' computational methods: A statistical classification framework was developed to diagnose cytomegalovirus status using the catalog of TCR beta chain sequences. What TCRdb holds here is the immuneACCESS table cut down to in-frame rearrangements. Part of the clones is not present; checked against another copy, under half of the missing clones reflect an unresolved V gene, and the others are unexplained. The V and J calls and clone size come from that table; D and trimming were worked out from the DNA. The sample data list under 250,000 clones, and roughly 87% of these were observed just once. 12% of the sample is taken by the ten largest. Donors formed part of the validation cohort, which comprised about 130 subjects and was distinct from the first cohort of under 800 subjects. The junction shows trimming of 0 bases on V and 3 bases on J, and the gene matches do not reach 9 bases of it. Reading the germline V gene (reference sequence) gives CDR1 GTSNPN and CDR2 SVGIG. From its cysteine to its phenylalanine, the CDR3 spans 16 amino acids. CDR3 DNA is the only sequence kept; it has 48 bases, read in frame from the first base.

The clonotype comes from a man in his late teens or twenties in good health and CMV-seropositive. The sequence links TRBV30 to TRBJ2-3; TRBD1 matches 7 bases in the middle. Sequencing used PBMCs. CDR3 loop: CAWSVLTGFRTDTQYF. DNA sequence: TGTGCCTGGAGTGTCTTGACAGGGTTTAGGACAGATACGCAGTATTTT.